This section outlines one T cell receptor (beta chain) sequence together with its context. RNA transcripts served as template for amplifying TCR beta CDR3 sequences. First-round RT-PCR with HTBI primers preceded a second-round multiplex PCR. TCRdb processed the multiplex PCR reads anew with MiXCR; each CDR3 protein has one entry. The sample lists about 210,000 distinct CDR3 sequences; approximately 28% were seen once. V was pared by 5 bases and J by 1 base, with 6 bases of the junction left unmatched. Germline V gene sequence: CDR1 SGHTA, CDR2 FQGNSA. This CDR3 has 15 amino acids. These data originate in a study of Graves' ophthalmopathy and Graves' hyperthyroidism. Looking at the study overall: Untreated patients at initial diagnosis provided peripheral blood.

The clonotype was recovered from a man aged 50-60 years with Graves' ophthalmopathy. Sample: peripheral blood. This chain connects TRBV7-2 to TRBJ2-7, with 9 positions matching TRBD2. In nucleotides, the CDR3 is TGTGCCAGCAGCCGGGCGGGGGGGCGGTCCTACGAGCAGTACTTC. Amino acid sequence: CASSRAGGRSYEQYF.